This T cell receptor beta chain comes out of a study of graft-versus-host responses after intestinal transplantation. Looking at the study overall: Induction using anti-thymocyte globulin, followed by tacrolimus and steroids for approximately 3 years, was given to all recipients.

Findings and limits, study-wide: Early post-transplant declines in HvG were associated with peak levels of circulating GvH clones.

Remarks on this clone: Its cognate antigen is unknown.

The V and J ends lost 2 bases and 6 bases respectively, with 5 bases between them. Germline V gives CDR1 MDHEN, CDR2 SYDVKM. This CDR3 contains 12 residues. The table came from immunoSEQ multiplex PCR; TCRdb's copy has only in-frame clones and leaves some out. The sample has about 130,000 clones, roughly 91% seen once. This chain connects TRBV28 to TRBJ1-5, with D unresolved. This receptor was obtained from a human donor who received an intestinal transplant. Source: unstimulated CD4+ T cells sorted from spleen or lymph node cells, taken before intestinal transplant. The CDR3 sequence: CASSLVSQPQHF. CDR3 sequence (DNA): TGTGCCAGCAGTTTAGTCTCTCAGCCCCAGCATTTT.